This TCR beta chain was identified during a study of cytomegalovirus exposure and HLA in healthy donors. Whole-study results and caveats: Sequencing artifact likely explains a cluster of highly shared sequence variants.

Both 60 Vbeta primers and 13 Jbeta primers went into the PCR. TCRdb's copy holds only in-frame clones and misses some; the assay was immunoSEQ multiplex PCR. The sample shows 85,000 to 100,000 clones, 75% to 90% of them seen only once. Nominal health characterized the donors when sampled, though unrecorded immune exposures were likely. Comments on this clone: What it binds is not known.

CDR3 size: 13 residues. The germline V gene encodes CDR1 SGHRS and CDR2 YFSETQ. Between the trimmed V and J ends, which lost 1 base and 0 bases, there was a span of 4 bases. V gene TRBV5-1 combines with J gene TRBJ1-1; no definite D call. This TCR was sampled from a man between 18 and 29 years old in good health and CMV-seronegative. The sequenced sample consisted of PBMCs. Here the CDR3 DNA reads TGCGCCAGCAGCTTGTTCATGAACACTGAAGCTTTCTTT. This gives the protein CASSLFMNTEAFF.